This T cell receptor (beta chain) appears in the sequencing data of a study of monozygotic twins with inflammatory bowel disease. Germline CDR1 SGHRS, CDR2 YFSETQ. The CDR3 length is 16 residues. From its re-call of the 5' RACE reads, TCRdb lists each CDR3 protein once, without DNA. The sample features some 150,000 distinct CDR3 sequences, with 2.4% in its top ten. The source is a human donor with ulcerative colitis or Crohn's disease, or a healthy co-twin of an affected twin (not recorded which). Sequenced: blood. J is TRBJ1-4 and V is TRBV5-1. CDR3 sequence: CASSLGGPATNEKLFF.